These T cell receptor beta chains were read from a single sample in a study of blood T cell repertoires in COVID-19. Clones were read by immunoSEQ multiplex PCR, and TCRdb kept only the in-frame ones, dropping some. The sample lists fewer than 700,000 clones, 85% to 90% occurring once. Sequenced: peripheral blood. The source of these receptors is a woman aged 50 to 60 with COVID-19, enrolled during active disease. Both conserved end residues are part of each CDR3. The order of the fields is V gene, J gene, clone size, D gene, CDR3 length, CDR3 protein, CDR3 DNA. D genes are given only for firm matches. Clone size is given for some rows only: seen once, a few or many times, or a class if the clone is expanded.

TRBV6-1,TRBJ2-4,-,TRBD1,14,CASSERDRENIQYF,TGTGCCAGCAGTGAAAGGGACAGGGAAAACATTCAGTACTTC
TRBV5-1,TRBJ2-2,-,-,14,CASSLQGRTGELFF,TGCGCCAGCAGCCTGCAGGGTAGAACCGGGGAGCTGTTTTTT
TRBV11-2,TRBJ2-5,few,-,15,CASSLGGGNQETQYF,TGTGCCAGCAGCTTAGGCGGGGGCAACCAAGAGACCCAGTACTTC
TRBV5-1,TRBJ2-6,-,TRBD1,19,CASEPLGGTGAAGANVLTF,TGCGCCAGCGAGCCTCTCGGGGGGACAGGGGCGGCAGGGGCCAACGTCCTGACTTTC
TRBV5-4,TRBJ2-1,once,-,15,CASSPEGGAVNEQFF,TGTGCCAGCAGCCCGGAGGGGGGGGCCGTTAATGAGCAGTTCTTC
TRBV18,TRBJ2-4,-,TRBD1,18,CASSPDRLGTLAKNIQYF,TGTGCCAGCTCACCGGACAGGTTGGGTACATTAGCCAAAAACATTCAGTACTTC
TRBV6-5,TRBJ1-1,-,TRBD1,15,CASSDRGLPNTEAFF,TGTGCCAGCAGCGACAGGGGTCTACCGAACACTGAAGCTTTCTTT
TRBV7-9,TRBJ2-7,few,-,13,CASSLGGLYEQYF,TGTGCCAGCAGCTTAGGGGGGCTATACGAGCAGTACTTC
TRBV7-2,TRBJ1-1,-,TRBD1,15,CASSLATGANTEAFF,TGTGCCAGCAGCTTAGCGACAGGGGCGAACACTGAAGCTTTCTTT
TRBV19,TRBJ1-2,-,-,14,CASSDRGANYGYTF,TGTGCCAGTAGTGATAGGGGTGCAAACTATGGCTACACCTTC
TRBV11-2,TRBJ2-6,-,-,16,CASSLGWLTGANVLTF,TGTGCCAGCAGCTTAGGGTGGCTCACCGGGGCCAACGTCCTGACTTTC
TRBV5-1,TRBJ2-2,-,-,15,CASSLVAANTGELFF,TGCGCCAGCAGCTTGGTTGCGGCTAACACCGGGGAGCTGTTTTTT
TRBV19,TRBJ1-1,-,-,14,CASTRKTGNTEAFF,TGTGCCAGTACCCGCAAGACAGGGAACACTGAAGCTTTCTTT
TRBV28,TRBJ1-2,-,-,13,CASSFQGRVSYTF,TGTGCCAGCAGTTTCCAGGGGAGAGTTAGCTACACCTTC
TRBV5-1,TRBJ2-7,-,-,13,CASSFIAGYEQYF,TGCGCCAGCAGCTTTATCGCGGGCTACGAGCAGTACTTC
TRBV4-1,TRBJ1-1,-,TRBD1,13,CASSLYGQAEAFF,TGCGCCAGCAGCCTATACGGACAGGCTGAAGCTTTCTTT
TRBV6-6,TRBJ1-1,few,-,14,CASSYYLESAEAFF,TGTGCCAGCAGTTACTACTTAGAGTCGGCTGAAGCTTTCTTT
TRBV6-1,TRBJ1-1,-,-,14,CASSEAGRLTEAFF,TGTGCCAGCAGTGAAGCGGGCCGATTAACTGAAGCTTTCTTT
TRBV9,TRBJ2-7,-,-,13,CASTPGNSYEQYF,TGTGCCAGCACACCAGGCAACTCCTACGAGCAGTACTTC
TRBV5-6,TRBJ2-6,-,-,15,CASSFTGSGANVLTF,TGTGCCAGCAGCTTTACAGGGTCGGGGGCCAACGTCCTGACTTTC
TRBV15,TRBJ2-3,once,TRBD2,15,CATSRGGHGTDTQYF,TGTGCCACCAGTCGGGGGGGGCATGGCACAGATACGCAGTATTTT
TRBV7-8,TRBJ2-7,-,TRBD1,17,CASSLVDRALSSYEQYF,TGTGCCAGCAGCTTAGTGGACAGGGCCCTTAGCTCCTACGAGCAGTACTTC
TRBV5-1,TRBJ1-5,-,-,15,CASSLVGTPGQPQHF,TGCGCCAGCAGCTTGGTAGGGACACCTGGTCAGCCCCAGCATTTT
TRBV19,TRBJ1-5,-,TRBD1,16,CASSTDRGTVNQPQHF,TGTGCCAGTAGTACCGACAGGGGTACAGTCAATCAGCCCCAGCATTTT
TRBV7-7,TRBJ2-1,-,TRBD2,15,CASSRGLAGDNEQFF,TGTGCCAGCAGCCGTGGACTAGCGGGGGACAATGAGCAGTTCTTC
TRBV11-2,TRBJ2-7,-,-,13,CASRFTGVEEQYF,TGTGCCAGCAGATTTACCGGGGTTGAAGAGCAGTACTTC
TRBV6-5,TRBJ2-2,-,TRBD2,15,CASAWGSGVTGELFF,TGTGCCAGTGCTTGGGGTAGCGGGGTAACCGGGGAGCTGTTTTTT
TRBV9,TRBJ2-3,-,TRBD2,20,CASSVGQGLAGGLSTDTQYF,TGTGCCAGCAGCGTAGGCCAGGGACTAGCGGGGGGGCTTAGCACAGATACGCAGTATTTT
TRBV5-1,TRBJ2-3,-,TRBD2,16,CASSLEGRGATDTQYF,TGCGCCAGCAGCCTTGAGGGGCGGGGGGCCACAGATACGCAGTATTTT
TRBV18,TRBJ1-2,-,-,13,CASSGRGGDGYTF,TGTGCCAGCTCGGGCCGGGGAGGCGATGGCTACACCTTC
TRBV7-2,TRBJ1-3,-,-,14,CASTKGGSGNTIYF,TGTGCCAGCACCAAGGGGGGGTCTGGAAACACCATATATTTT
TRBV9,TRBJ2-1,-,TRBD2,13,CASSEAGINEQFF,TGTGCCAGCAGCGAAGCGGGGATCAATGAGCAGTTCTTC
TRBV11-2,TRBJ1-3,-,-,17,CASSLSGGRLSGNTIYF,TGTGCCAGCAGCCTCAGCGGTGGCCGGCTGTCTGGAAACACCATATATTTT
TRBV9,TRBJ1-5,-,-,14,CASSSGGGNQPQHF,TGTGCCAGCAGCTCCGGGGGTGGCAATCAGCCCCAGCATTTT
TRBV11-1,TRBJ1-1,few,-,16,CASSGGNPLLGAEAFF,TGTGCCAGTAGTGGAGGGAACCCCCTCCTGGGCGCTGAAGCTTTCTTT
TRBV5-5,TRBJ1-2,-,TRBD1,14,CASSLNRGGYGYTF,TGTGCCAGCAGCTTGAACAGGGGGGGCTATGGCTACACCTTC
TRBV6-1,TRBJ2-4,-,TRBD1,20,CASSDPWELDRGKTKNIQYF,TGTGCCAGCAGTGACCCCTGGGAATTAGACAGGGGTAAAACCAAAAACATTCAGTACTTC
TRBV5-5,TRBJ2-7,-,TRBD2,18,CASSLGDPGGGPPYEQYF,TGTGCCAGCAGCTTGGGTGACCCGGGAGGGGGGCCTCCCTACGAGCAGTACTTC
TRBV6-2/TRBV6-3,TRBJ1-2,-,TRBD1,14,CASSYWTGRDGYTF,TGTGCCAGCAGTTATTGGACAGGGAGGGATGGCTACACCTTC
TRBV27,TRBJ2-3,-,TRBD2,18,CASRFRLAGLRETDTQYF,TGTGCCAGCAGATTCCGACTAGCGGGGTTGAGGGAGACAGATACGCAGTATTTT
TRBV6-5,TRBJ2-1,-,TRBD2,15,CASSYSRGGYNEQFF,TGTGCCAGCAGTTACTCACGCGGGGGTTACAATGAGCAGTTCTTC
TRBV19,TRBJ1-1,-,-,14,CASSARQPNTEAFF,TGTGCCAGTAGTGCGAGACAGCCGAACACTGAAGCTTTCTTT
TRBV24-1,TRBJ2-1,-,-,14,CATSDPDSYNEQFF,TGTGCCACCAGTGATCCGGACAGTTACAATGAGCAGTTCTTC
TRBV19,TRBJ1-5,-,-,14,CASNFYEGNQPQHF,TGTGCCAGTAATTTTTACGAGGGCAATCAGCCCCAGCATTTT
TRBV19,TRBJ1-5,-,TRBD1,15,CASSPSGQGFQPQHF,TGTGCCAGTAGTCCGTCTGGACAGGGGTTCCAGCCCCAGCATTTT
TRBV27,TRBJ2-2,-,-,18,CASSLRGLPGLNTGELFF,TGTGCCAGCAGTTTACGTGGCCTTCCGGGGTTGAACACCGGGGAGCTGTTTTTT
TRBV10-3,TRBJ2-3,-,-,12,CAHGGPSDTQYF,TGTGCCCACGGGGGGCCCTCAGATACGCAGTATTTT
TRBV5-8,TRBJ1-2,-,-,16,CASSPGYNRGSIGYTF,TGTGCCAGCAGCCCAGGCTATAATAGGGGGTCGATTGGCTACACCTTC
TRBV24-1,TRBJ2-1,-,TRBD2,15,CATSDLRVSGGEQFF,TGTGCCACCAGTGATTTGCGGGTTAGCGGGGGTGAGCAGTTCTTC
TRBV10-3,TRBJ1-1,-,-,16,CAISIDLRGVNTEAFF,TGTGCCATCAGCATAGATCTTAGGGGCGTGAACACTGAAGCTTTCTTT
TRBV6-5,TRBJ2-2,-,-,16,CASSYWPPGKTGELFF,TGTGCCAGCAGTTATTGGCCGCCAGGGAAAACCGGGGAGCTGTTTTTT
TRBV7-2,TRBJ2-1,-,TRBD2,14,CASSQGLARNEQFF,TGTGCCAGCAGCCAAGGACTAGCTCGCAATGAGCAGTTCTTC
TRBV6-5,TRBJ2-1,-,TRBD1,15,CASSTTGGRYNEQFF,TGTGCCAGCAGTACGACAGGGGGAAGATACAATGAGCAGTTCTTC
TRBV5-1,TRBJ2-7,-,TRBD1,15,CASRSKNDRGYEQYF,TGCGCCAGCAGGTCTAAGAATGACAGGGGCTACGAGCAGTACTTC